This TCR beta chain stems from a study of cytomegalovirus exposure and HLA in healthy donors. The CDR3 is made up of 17 amino acids. CDR1 and CDR2 from the germline V gene are ENHRY and SYGVKD. PCR used 60 Vbeta primers and 13 Jbeta primers. Sequenced by immunoSEQ multiplex PCR; TCRdb stores in-frame clones only, minus some. Of around 120,000 clones in the sample, more than 70% are singletons; the top ten hold about 0.94%. About this clone itself: The target antigen is unknown.

Study outcomes and limitations: Upon later analysis, TCR association rates were observed to vary by HLA locus, being highest for DRB1 and lowest for HLA-C. The study assumed roughly uniform donor sequencing depth for presence/absence analyses.

Sequencing used PBMCs. The chain uses TRBV10-3 and TRBJ2-5; 8 bases align to TRBD2. Near its end, the DNA agrees better with TRBJ2-7, so the J call may be wrong. The clonotype comes from a human donor in good health. The CDR3 coding sequence is TGTGCCATCAGTGAGCCGAAGGGGCCAGCGGGGGTCTACGAGCAGTACTTC. It specifies CAISEPKGPAGVYEQYF.